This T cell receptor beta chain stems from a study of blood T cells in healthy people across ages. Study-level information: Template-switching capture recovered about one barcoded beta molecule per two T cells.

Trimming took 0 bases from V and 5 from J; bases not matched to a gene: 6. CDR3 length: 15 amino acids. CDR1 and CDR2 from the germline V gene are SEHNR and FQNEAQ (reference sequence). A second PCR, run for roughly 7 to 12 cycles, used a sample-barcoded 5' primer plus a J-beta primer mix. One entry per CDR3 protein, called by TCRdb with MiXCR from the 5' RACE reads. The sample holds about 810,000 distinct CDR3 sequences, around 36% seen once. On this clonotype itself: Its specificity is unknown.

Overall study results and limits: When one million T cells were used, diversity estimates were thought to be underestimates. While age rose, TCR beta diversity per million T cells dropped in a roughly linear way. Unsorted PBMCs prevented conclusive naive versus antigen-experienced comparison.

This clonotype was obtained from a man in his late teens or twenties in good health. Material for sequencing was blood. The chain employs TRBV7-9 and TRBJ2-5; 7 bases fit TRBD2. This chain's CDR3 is CASSLALADGETQYF. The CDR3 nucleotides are TGTGCCAGCAGCTTAGCTCTAGCGGACGGGGAGACCCAGTACTTC.